This entry lists 8 T cell receptor beta chains sequenced from one sample in a study of T cells after yellow fever vaccination. TCRdb re-derived calls from the 5' RACE reads in MiXCR, one entry per CDR3 protein. The data show under 200,000 distinct CDR3 sequences, with roughly 9.6% seen just once and less than 40% held by the top ten. Sequenced here: CD8+ T cells sorted from PBMCs, sampled 15 days after the yellow fever booster vaccination. Every receptor here comes from a man aged 18 to 29 who received the YFV17D yellow fever vaccine.

This sequence joins TRBV29-1 and TRBJ2-2; the D gene is possibly TRBD1 (5 bases). The V end lost 3 bases, the J end lost 4 bases, and 9 bases lay between the germline ends. The length of the CDR3 is 13 residues. Germline loops: CDR1 SQVTM, CDR2 ANQGSEA. CDR3 loop: CSVEWGGTGELFF. In nucleotides, the CDR3 is TGCAGCGTTGAGTGGGGCGGCACCGGGGAGCTGTTTTTT.

The chain carries TRBV20-1 and TRBJ1-1; D unresolved. This CDR3 spans 14 amino acids. Germline CDR1 and CDR2: DFQATT and SNEGSKA (reference sequence). V lost 5 bases and J 5 bases, leaving 18 bases between the germline ends. The CDR3 DNA follows: TGCAGTGCTTCGCGAGGGCTCGAGGGAACTGAAGCTTTCTTT. Residues: CSASRGLEGTEAFF.

CDR3 DNA: TGCAGTGCTAGAGGGACAGGGGGATCCTACGAGCAGTACGTC. Amino acids: CSARGTGGSYEQYV. The chain links TRBV20-1 to TRBJ2-7; 10 bases agree with TRBD1. The CDR3 has 14 amino acids. Germline CDR1 reads DFQATT; CDR2 reads SNEGSKA (reference sequence). Trimming took 1 base from V and 1 from J; bases not matched to a gene: 1.

This chain joins TRBV5-1 and TRBJ2-5, with TRBD1 matching over 7 bases. V trimming: 4 bases; J trimming: 13 bases; junction bases outside the gene matches: 16. Germline loops: CDR1 SGHRS, CDR2 YFSETQ. The CDR3 length is 14 residues. The CDR3, as DNA: TGCGCCAGCAGCCCCGGGTGGACAGGTTGGATCCGGTACTTC. Amino acids: CASSPGWTGWIRYF.

The sample holds a few counts of this clonotype. The gene calls are TRBV6-6 and TRBJ2-1; 9 bases map to TRBD1. The CDR3 length is 14 residues. Germline CDR1 is MNHNY and CDR2 is SVGAGI (reference sequence). J was trimmed by 7 bases and V by 4 bases; bases with no gene match: 5. This CDR3 is CASSLDRGGNEQFF. CDR3 nucleotides: TGTGCCAGCAGTTTAGACAGGGGGGGGAATGAGCAGTTCTTC.

This clonotype has a count of ten or more. This chain uses TRBV28 with TRBJ2-7, with TRBD1 matching over 9 bases. The length of the CDR3 is 17 residues. Germline V CDR1 and CDR2: MDHEN, SYDVKM. J lost 0 bases, V lost 5 bases, and 11 bases had no gene match. The DNA for the CDR3 is TGTGCCAGCAGTCCTCCGGGACAGGGTTTTAGCTCCTACGAGCAGTACGTC. It translates to CASSPPGQGFSSYEQYV.

A few counts support this clonotype. The CDR3 coding sequence is TGTGCCAGCAGTTACCTGGAGGGGGACACTGAAGCTTTCTTT. It specifies CASSYLEGDTEAFF. This chain joins TRBV6-5 and TRBJ1-1, with D maybe TRBD1 (6 bases). Germline CDR1 is MNHEY and CDR2 is SVGAGI. The length of the CDR3 is 14 residues. Trimming left V 2 bases short and J 3 bases short, with 10 bases between.

The table lists this clonotype with a few counts. V and J are TRBV5-1 and TRBJ1-1; TRBD1 matches 7 bases. This CDR3 has 13 residues. V lost 5 bases, J lost 9 bases, and 10 bases stayed unmatched. The germline CDR1 and CDR2 sequences are SGHRS and YFSETQ. The CDR3 region is CASRADRVEKAFF. CDR3 bases: TGCGCCAGCAGGGCCGACAGGGTTGAGAAAGCTTTCTTT.